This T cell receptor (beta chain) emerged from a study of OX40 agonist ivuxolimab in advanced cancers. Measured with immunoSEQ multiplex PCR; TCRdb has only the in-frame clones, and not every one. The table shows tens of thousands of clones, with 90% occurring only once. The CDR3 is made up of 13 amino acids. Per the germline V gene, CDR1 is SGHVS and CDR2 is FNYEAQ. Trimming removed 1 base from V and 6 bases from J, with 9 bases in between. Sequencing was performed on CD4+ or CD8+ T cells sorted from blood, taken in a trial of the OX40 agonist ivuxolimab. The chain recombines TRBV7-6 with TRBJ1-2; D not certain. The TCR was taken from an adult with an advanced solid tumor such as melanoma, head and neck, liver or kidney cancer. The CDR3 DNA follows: TGTGCCAGCAGCTTAGGGGCGGGTGATGGCTACACCTTC. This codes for CASSLGAGDGYTF.